The 11 T cell receptor beta chains given below trace back to one sample, sequenced in a study of T cells in Graves' hyperthyroidism and ophthalmopathy. Amplification of TCR beta CDR3 regions was performed using RNA transcripts as template. HTBI primers drove first-round RT-PCR of the TCR CDR3. MiXCR was run by TCRdb on the multiplex PCR reads, yielding one entry per CDR3 protein. The data hold hundreds of thousands of distinct CDR3 sequences, with over 15% observed a single time. Sequenced material: blood. Receptors originate from a woman between 18 and 29 years old with Graves' ophthalmopathy.

This clonotype was seen a handful of times. The chain has TRBV7-2 and TRBJ1-6, with D possibly TRBD1 on 5 matching bases. V lost 1 base and J lost 1, with 14 bases in between. There are 18 residues in the CDR3. CDR1 and CDR2 (germline): SGHTA, FQGNSA. The chain's CDR3 is CASSLENPGTSYNSPLHF. In DNA, the CDR3 is TGTGCCAGCAGCTTAGAGAACCCCGGGACGTCCTATAATTCACCCCTCCACTTT.

This clonotype showed up just a few times. The rearrangement uses TRBV4-3 and TRBJ2-7, with 7 bases lining up with TRBD2. This CDR3 comprises 14 residues. The J segment lost 9 bases and the V segment lost 0 bases, leaving 8 bases of the junction unmatched. Germline values: CDR1 LGHNA, CDR2 YSLEER. The CDR3 here is CASSQDRTSSRQYF. CDR3 nucleotides: TGCGCCAGCAGCCAAGATCGGACTAGTTCCAGGCAGTACTTC.

This clonotype was observed many times. This chain joins TRBV7-8 and TRBJ1-5; D gene ambiguous. Trimming pared 2 bases from V and 3 bases from J, leaving 8 bases between. Germline CDR1 is SGHVS and CDR2 is FQNEAQ. The CDR3 runs to 14 residues. For the CDR3, the DNA is TGTGCCAGCAGCTTATCGCCGAACAATCAGCCCCAGCATTTT. This encodes CASSLSPNNQPQHF. Using reference TRBV7-8 and TRBJ1-5 for the parts outside the CDR3, the full variable domain is GAGVSQSPRYKVAKRGQDVALRCDPISGHVSLFWYQQALGQGPEFLTYFQNEAQLDKSGLPSDRFFAERPEGSVSTLKIQRTQQEDSAVYLCASSLSPNNQPQHFGDGTRLSIL.

This clonotype was recorded many times. This sequence joins TRBV28 and TRBJ2-7; 12 nucleotides align to TRBD2. This CDR3 has 17 residues. V shed 3 bases, J shed 1 base, and the junction held 7 bases outside the gene matches. The germline CDR1 and CDR2 sequences are MDHEN and SYDVKM. CDR3 amino acids: CASSFALAGGRSYEQYF. As DNA, the CDR3 is TGTGCCAGCAGTTTTGCTCTAGCGGGGGGGCGATCCTACGAGCAGTACTTC. The entire variable domain, with the rest obtained from reference TRBV28 and TRBJ2-7, is as follows: DVKVTQSSRYLVKRTGEKVFLECVQDMDHENMFWYRQDPGLGLRLIYFSYDVKMKEKGDIPEGYSVSREKKERFSLILESASTNQTSMYLCASSFALAGGRSYEQYFGPGTRLTVT.

This clonotype turned up a few times. The chain recombines TRBV4-1 with TRBJ1-1; D unresolved. Per the germline V gene, CDR1 is MGHRA and CDR2 is YSYEKL. Trimming left V 4 bases short and J 1 base short, with 10 bases between. The CDR3 is 14 amino acids. CDR3: CASSLGIWNTEAFF. The CDR3 DNA sequence: TGCGCCAGCAGCCTCGGGATCTGGAACACTGAAGCTTTCTTT.

Concerning this clonotype: An end of the junction differs from the germline gene, which may be a read error. The chain carries TRBV5-1 and TRBJ2-3; D remains unclear. This CDR3 region has 14 residues. Germline V lookup: CDR1 SGHRS, CDR2 YFSETQ. The CDR3 bases are TGTGCCAGCAGCTCCCCCCTTAGCACAGATACGCAGTATTTT. Translated: CASSSPLSTDTQYF.

At least ten counts were recorded for this clonotype. V usage is TRBV7-9 and J usage is TRBJ2-1; 8 nucleotides align to TRBD1. Trimming took 1 base from V and 2 from J; bases not matched to a gene: 1. The germline V gene has CDR1 SEHNR and CDR2 FQNEAQ (reference sequence). CDR3 length: 15 amino acids. CDR3 nucleotide sequence: TGTGCCAGCAGCTTAGGACAGGGGACCTACAATGAGCAGTTCTTC. Translated, it gives CASSLGQGTYNEQFF.

This clonotype was found many times. V and J are TRBV12-3 or TRBV12-4 and TRBJ1-1; D might be TRBD1 (5 bases). V lost 3 bases and J lost 4, with 12 bases in between. The CDR3 is 14 residues long. CDR3 sequence (DNA): TGTGCCAGCAGTTTCCCGGACACTCCCACTGAAGCTTTCTTT. As protein: CASSFPDTPTEAFF.

This clonotype occurred many times. V and J are TRBV5-4 and TRBJ2-2, with D perhaps TRBD2 (7 bases). Germline CDR1 is SGHNT and CDR2 is YYREEE (reference sequence). V dropped 8 bases and J dropped 4 bases, with 21 bases sitting between them. CDR3 length: 16 amino acids. The CDR3 DNA sequence: TGTGCCAGTACTGGGGGGGGACACCGCGGCACCGGGGAGCTGTTTTTT. Translating it yields CASTGGGHRGTGELFF.

This clonotype was seen many times. V and J are TRBV6-2 or TRBV6-3 and TRBJ2-1, with TRBD2 matching over 10 bases. The junction had 6 bases not matched to a gene; V was cut back by 7 bases and J by 3 bases. This CDR3 is 15 amino acids long. Germline CDR1 is MNHEY and CDR2 is SVGEGT. The CDR3 DNA reads as TGTGCCAGCATGATACTAGCGGGGATCTACAATGAGCAGTTCTTC. Protein product: CASMILAGIYNEQFF.

The chain is built from TRBV20-1 and TRBJ2-3, with 13 bases matching TRBD2. Germline loops: CDR1 DFQATT, CDR2 SNEGSKA (reference sequence). This CDR3 region has 17 residues. J gave up 5 bases and V 1 base, and 9 bases lay outside the gene matches. The CDR3 is CSARAWTSGSGLDTQYF. In nucleotides, the CDR3 is TGCAGTGCTAGAGCCTGGACTAGCGGGAGTGGGTTAGATACGCAGTATTTT.